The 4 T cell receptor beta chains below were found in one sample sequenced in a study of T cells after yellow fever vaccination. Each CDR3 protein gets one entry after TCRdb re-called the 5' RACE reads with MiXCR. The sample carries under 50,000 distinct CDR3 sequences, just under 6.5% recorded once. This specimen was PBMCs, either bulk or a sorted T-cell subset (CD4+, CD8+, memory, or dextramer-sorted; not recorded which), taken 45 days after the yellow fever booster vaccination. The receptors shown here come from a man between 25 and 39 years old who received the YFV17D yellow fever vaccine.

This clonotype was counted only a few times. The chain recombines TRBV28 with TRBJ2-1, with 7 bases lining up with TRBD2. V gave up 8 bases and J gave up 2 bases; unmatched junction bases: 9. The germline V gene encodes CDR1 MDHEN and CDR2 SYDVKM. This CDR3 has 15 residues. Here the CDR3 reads CASGGTGLAYNEQFF. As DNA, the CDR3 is TGTGCCAGCGGGGGTACCGGACTAGCCTACAATGAGCAGTTCTTC.

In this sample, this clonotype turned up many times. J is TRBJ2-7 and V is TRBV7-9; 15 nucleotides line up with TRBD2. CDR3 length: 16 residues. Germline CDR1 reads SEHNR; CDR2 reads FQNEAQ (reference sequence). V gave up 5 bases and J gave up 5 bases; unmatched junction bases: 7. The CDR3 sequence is CASSPGTSGRSDEQYF. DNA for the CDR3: TGTGCCAGCAGCCCCGGGACTAGCGGGAGGTCCGACGAGCAGTACTTC.

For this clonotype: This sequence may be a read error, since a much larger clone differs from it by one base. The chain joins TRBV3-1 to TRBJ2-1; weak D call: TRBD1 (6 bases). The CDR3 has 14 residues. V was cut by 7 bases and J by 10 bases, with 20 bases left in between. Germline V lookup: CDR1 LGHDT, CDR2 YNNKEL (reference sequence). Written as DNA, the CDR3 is TGTGCCAGCACCAAGGACAGAATCAGTCGGGAGCAGTTCTTC. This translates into CASTKDRISREQFF.

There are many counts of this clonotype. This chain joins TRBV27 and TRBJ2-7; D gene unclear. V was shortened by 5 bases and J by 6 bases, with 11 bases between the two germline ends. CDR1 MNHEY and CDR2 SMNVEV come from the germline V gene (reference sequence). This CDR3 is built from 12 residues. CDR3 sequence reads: CASSPMMGEQYF. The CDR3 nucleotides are TGTGCCAGCAGTCCAATGATGGGCGAGCAGTACTTC.